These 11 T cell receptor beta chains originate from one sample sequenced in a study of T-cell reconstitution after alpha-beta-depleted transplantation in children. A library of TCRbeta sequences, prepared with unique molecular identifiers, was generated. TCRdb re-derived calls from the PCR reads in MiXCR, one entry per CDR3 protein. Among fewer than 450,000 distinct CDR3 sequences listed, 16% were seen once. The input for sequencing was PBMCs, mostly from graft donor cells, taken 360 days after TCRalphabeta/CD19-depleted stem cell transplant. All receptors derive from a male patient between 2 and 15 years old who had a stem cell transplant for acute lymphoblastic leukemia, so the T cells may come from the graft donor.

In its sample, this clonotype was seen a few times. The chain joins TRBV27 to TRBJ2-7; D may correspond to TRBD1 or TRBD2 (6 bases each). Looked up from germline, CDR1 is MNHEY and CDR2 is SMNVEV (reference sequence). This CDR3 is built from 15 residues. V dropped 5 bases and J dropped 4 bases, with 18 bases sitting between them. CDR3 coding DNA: TGTGCCAGCAGTCCCCGACAGGCCGGGAGATACGAGCAGTACTTC. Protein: CASSPRQAGRYEQYF.

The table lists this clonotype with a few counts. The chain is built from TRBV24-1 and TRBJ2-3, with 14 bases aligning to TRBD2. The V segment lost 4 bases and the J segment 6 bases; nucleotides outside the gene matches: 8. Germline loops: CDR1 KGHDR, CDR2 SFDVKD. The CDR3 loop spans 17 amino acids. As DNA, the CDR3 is TGTGCCACCAGTGACTCCAGACTAGCGGGAGGGAGGGATACGCAGTATTTT. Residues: CATSDSRLAGGRDTQYF.

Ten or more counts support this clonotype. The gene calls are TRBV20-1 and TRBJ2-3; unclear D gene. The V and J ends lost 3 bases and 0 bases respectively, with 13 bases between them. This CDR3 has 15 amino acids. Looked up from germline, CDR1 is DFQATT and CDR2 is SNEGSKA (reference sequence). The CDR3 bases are TGCAGTGCTAGCACGGTCGGAGCGAGCACAGATACGCAGTATTTT. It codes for CSASTVGASTDTQYF.

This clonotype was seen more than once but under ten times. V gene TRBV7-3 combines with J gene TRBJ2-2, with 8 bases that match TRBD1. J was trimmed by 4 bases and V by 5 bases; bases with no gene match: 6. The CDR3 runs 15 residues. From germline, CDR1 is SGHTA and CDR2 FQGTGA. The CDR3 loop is CASSPYTGGTGELFF. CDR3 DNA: TGTGCCAGCAGCCCATACACAGGGGGCACCGGGGAGCTGTTTTTT.

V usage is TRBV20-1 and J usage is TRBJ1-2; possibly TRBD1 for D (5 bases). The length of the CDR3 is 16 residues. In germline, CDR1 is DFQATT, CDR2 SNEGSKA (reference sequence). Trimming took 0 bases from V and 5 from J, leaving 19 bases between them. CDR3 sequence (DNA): TGCAGTGCTAGAGATCGCAGGGATGGTATCAGTTATGGCTACACCTTC. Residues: CSARDRRDGISYGYTF.

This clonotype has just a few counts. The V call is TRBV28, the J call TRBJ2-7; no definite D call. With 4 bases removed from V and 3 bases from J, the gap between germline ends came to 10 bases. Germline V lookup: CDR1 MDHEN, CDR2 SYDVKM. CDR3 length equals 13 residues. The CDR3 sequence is CASSSGRYYEQYF. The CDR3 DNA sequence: TGTGCCAGCAGTTCTGGACGGTACTACGAGCAGTACTTC.

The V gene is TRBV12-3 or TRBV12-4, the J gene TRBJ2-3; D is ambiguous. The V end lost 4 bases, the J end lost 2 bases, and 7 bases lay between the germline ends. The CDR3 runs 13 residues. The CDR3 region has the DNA TGTGCCAGCAGTTGGGTCTACACAGATACGCAGTATTTT. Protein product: CASSWVYTDTQYF.

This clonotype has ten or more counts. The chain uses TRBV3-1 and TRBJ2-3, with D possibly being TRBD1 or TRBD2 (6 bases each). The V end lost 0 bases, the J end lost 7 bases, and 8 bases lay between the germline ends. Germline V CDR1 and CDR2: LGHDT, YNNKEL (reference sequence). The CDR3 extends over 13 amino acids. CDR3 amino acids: CASSQDGGYTQYF. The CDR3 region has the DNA TGTGCCAGCAGCCAAGACGGGGGCTATACGCAGTATTTT.

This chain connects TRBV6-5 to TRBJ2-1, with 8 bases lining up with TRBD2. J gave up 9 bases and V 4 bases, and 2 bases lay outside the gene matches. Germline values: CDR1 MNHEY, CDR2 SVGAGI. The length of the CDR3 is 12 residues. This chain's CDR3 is CASSSSGREQFF. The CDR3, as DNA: TGTGCCAGCAGTTCTAGCGGGCGTGAGCAGTTCTTC.

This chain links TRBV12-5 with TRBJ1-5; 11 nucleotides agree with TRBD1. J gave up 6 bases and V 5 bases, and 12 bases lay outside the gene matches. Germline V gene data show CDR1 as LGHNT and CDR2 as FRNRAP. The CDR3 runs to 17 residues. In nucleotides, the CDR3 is TGTGCTAGTGGTCAGGGAACTCGGACAGGGGGCCGTCAGCCCCAGCATTTT. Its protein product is CASGQGTRTGGRQPQHF.

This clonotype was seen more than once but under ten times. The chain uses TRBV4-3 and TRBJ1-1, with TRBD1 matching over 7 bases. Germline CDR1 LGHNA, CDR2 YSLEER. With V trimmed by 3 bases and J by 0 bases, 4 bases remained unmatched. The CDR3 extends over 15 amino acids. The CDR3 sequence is CASSHQQGLNTEAFF. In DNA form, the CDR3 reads TGCGCCAGCAGCCATCAACAGGGGTTGAACACTGAAGCTTTCTTT.